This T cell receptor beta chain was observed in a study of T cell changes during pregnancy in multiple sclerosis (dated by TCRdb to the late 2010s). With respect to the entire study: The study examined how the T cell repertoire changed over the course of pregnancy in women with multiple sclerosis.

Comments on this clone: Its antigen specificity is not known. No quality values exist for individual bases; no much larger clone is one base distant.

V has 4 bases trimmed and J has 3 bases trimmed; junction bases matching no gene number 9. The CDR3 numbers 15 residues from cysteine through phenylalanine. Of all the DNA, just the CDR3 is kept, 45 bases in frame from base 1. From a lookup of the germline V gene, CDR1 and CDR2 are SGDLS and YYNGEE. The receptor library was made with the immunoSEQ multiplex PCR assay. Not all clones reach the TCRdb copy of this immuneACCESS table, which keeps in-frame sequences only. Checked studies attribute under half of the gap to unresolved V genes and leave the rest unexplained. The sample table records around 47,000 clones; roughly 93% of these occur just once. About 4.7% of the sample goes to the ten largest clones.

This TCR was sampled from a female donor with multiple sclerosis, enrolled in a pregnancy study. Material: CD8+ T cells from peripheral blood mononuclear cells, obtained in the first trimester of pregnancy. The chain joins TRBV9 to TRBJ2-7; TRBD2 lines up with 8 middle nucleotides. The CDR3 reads CASSPPTSVGYEQYF. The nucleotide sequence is TGTGCCAGCAGCCCACCGACTAGCGTGGGCTACGAGCAGTACTTC.